The following is a T cell receptor (beta chain) sequence with its context. The data derive from a study of radiotherapy plus CTLA-4 blockade in lung cancer. The assay was immunoSEQ multiplex PCR, and TCRdb's table has in-frame clones only and misses some. Of some 66,000 clones in the sample, about four fifths were seen once. This CDR3 is 16 amino acids long. This specimen was peripheral blood, taken from a patient treated with radiotherapy plus ipilimumab. This TCR came from a human donor with non-small cell lung cancer who had a partial response to radiotherapy plus ipilimumab. The chain couples TRBV21-1 to TRBJ2-3; TRBD2, the table's D call, was not compared with the DNA. TRBV21-1 corresponds to a pseudogene. The DNA of the CDR3 is TGTGCCAGCAGGCGCCAACTAGTGAGGTTGACAGATACGCAGTATTTT. Translating it yields CASRRQLVRLTDTQYF.